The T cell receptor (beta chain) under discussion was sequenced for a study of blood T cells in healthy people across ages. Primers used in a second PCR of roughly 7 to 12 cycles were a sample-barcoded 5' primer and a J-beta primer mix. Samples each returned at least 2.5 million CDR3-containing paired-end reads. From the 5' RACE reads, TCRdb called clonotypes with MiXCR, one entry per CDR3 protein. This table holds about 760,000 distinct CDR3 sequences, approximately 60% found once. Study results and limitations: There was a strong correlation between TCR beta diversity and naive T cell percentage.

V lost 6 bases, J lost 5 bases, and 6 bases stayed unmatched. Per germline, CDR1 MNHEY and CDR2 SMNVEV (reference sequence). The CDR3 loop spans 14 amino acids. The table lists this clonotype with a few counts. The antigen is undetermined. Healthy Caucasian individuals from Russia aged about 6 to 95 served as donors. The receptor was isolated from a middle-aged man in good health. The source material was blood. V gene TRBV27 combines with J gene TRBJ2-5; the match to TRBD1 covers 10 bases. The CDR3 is CASSPGQGVETQYF. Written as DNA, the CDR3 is TGTGCCAGCAGCCCCGGACAGGGGGTGGAGACCCAGTACTTC.